The rows below give T cell receptor beta chains drawn from one sample of a study of T cell responses to AZD1222 COVID-19 vaccine. Only in-frame clones appear in the TCRdb table, and some are missing; sequencing was by immunoSEQ multiplex PCR. The table records some 130,000 clones, over 75% of them present only once. Material: peripheral blood, obtained on day 0 of AZD1222 vaccination. All receptors come from an adult in good health. The CDR3 runs from the conserved cysteine through the conserved F or W. Each record gives: J gene, V gene, CDR3 protein.

TRBJ1-4 TRBV18 CASSPGGVAAEKLFF
TRBJ2-1 TRBV2 CASRGISNEQFF
TRBJ1-2 TRBV18 CASSPPGQGNYGYTF
TRBJ1-4 TRBV3-1/TRBV3-2 CASSQNLLRGGEKLFF
TRBJ2-7 TRBV9 CASSVSGTGGMQYF
TRBJ2-1 TRBV6-1 CASSERARGNEQFF
TRBJ2-3 TRBV11-1 CASSLIGGTDTQYF
TRBJ1-6 TRBV6-2/TRBV6-3 CASSFDLGRHSPLHF
TRBJ1-2 TRBV10-3 CAISDNTQGLNGYTF
TRBJ1-4 TRBV27 CASSLSSAEKLFF
TRBJ2-6 TRBV27 CASSQGSGQGAYGANVLTF
TRBJ1-4 TRBV11-2 CASSSLRGAGEKLFF
TRBJ1-1 TRBV10-1 CASSSQGKGTEAFF
TRBJ2-1 TRBV3-1/TRBV3-2 CASSQVASGGYEQFF
TRBJ2-4 TRBV7-2 CASSLERLVAKNIQYF
TRBJ2-1 TRBV30 CAWNADYNEQFF
TRBJ2-7 TRBV11-2 CASALPHASGGSYEQYF
TRBJ1-1 TRBV5-1 CASSSLQKTGGKTEAFF
TRBJ1-5 TRBV4-3 CASSQDWAGRQPQHF
TRBJ1-6 TRBV10-3 CAISQGSGENSPLHF